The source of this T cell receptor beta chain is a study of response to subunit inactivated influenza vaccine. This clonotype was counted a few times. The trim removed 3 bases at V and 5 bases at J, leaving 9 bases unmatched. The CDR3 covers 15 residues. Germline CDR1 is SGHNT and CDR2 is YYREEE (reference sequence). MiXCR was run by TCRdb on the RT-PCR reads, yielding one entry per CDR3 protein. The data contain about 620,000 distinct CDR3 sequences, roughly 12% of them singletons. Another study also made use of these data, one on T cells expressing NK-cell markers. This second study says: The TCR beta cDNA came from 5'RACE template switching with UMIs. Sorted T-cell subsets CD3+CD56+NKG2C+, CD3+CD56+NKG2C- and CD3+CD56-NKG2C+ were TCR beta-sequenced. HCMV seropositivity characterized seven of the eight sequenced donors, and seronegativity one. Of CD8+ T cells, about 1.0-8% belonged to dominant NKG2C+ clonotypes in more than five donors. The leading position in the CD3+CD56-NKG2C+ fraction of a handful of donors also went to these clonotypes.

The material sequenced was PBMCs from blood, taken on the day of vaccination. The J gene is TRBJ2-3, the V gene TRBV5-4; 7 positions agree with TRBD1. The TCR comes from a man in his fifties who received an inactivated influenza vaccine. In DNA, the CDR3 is TGTGCCAGCAGCTGGAAAGGGACAGTTGGAGATACGCAGTATTTT. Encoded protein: CASSWKGTVGDTQYF.